What follows are 9 T cell receptor beta chains derived from one specimen sequenced in a study of T cells in Graves' hyperthyroidism and ophthalmopathy. Authors of the study amplified TCR beta CDR3 regions from RNA transcripts. An initial round of RT-PCR targeting the TCR CDR3 relied on the HTBI primer set. TCRdb reanalysed the multiplex PCR reads using MiXCR and keeps one entry per CDR3 protein. Of approximately 740,000 distinct CDR3 sequences in the sample, around 15% were seen once. The material sequenced was blood. The receptors here all came from a woman between 18 and 30 years old with Graves' hyperthyroidism.

The chain carries TRBV3-1 and TRBJ2-2; 10 bases are a match to TRBD2. Unmatched junction bases numbered 4, after V lost 0 bases and J lost 3 bases. The CDR3 loop spans 17 amino acids. Germline CDR1 is LGHDT and CDR2 is YNNKEL (reference sequence). The CDR3 region has the DNA TGTGCCAGCAGCCAAGATAGGAGCGGGAGGGACACCGGGGAGCTGTTTTTT. Translated: CASSQDRSGRDTGELFF.

This clonotype was seen a handful of times. The chain recombines TRBV25-1 with TRBJ1-2; D gene ambiguous. With 2 bases removed from V and 8 bases from J, the gap between germline ends came to 12 bases. The V gene's germline CDR1 is MGHDK and CDR2 SYGVNS. The CDR3 extends over 13 amino acids. For the CDR3, the DNA is TGTGCCAGCAGTGAAGGCCGCCTTAACGGCTACACCTTC. Amino acids: CASSEGRLNGYTF.

This clonotype was counted ten times or more. The chain couples TRBV6-1 to TRBJ1-1; no clear D gene. The CDR3 has 13 residues. V was cut by 6 bases and J by 5 bases, with 13 bases left in between. CDR1 and CDR2 from the germline V gene are MNHNS and SASEGT. The CDR3 DNA sequence: TGTGCCAGCAGCGACGGTGATTGGACTGAAGCTTTCTTT. Amino acids: CASSDGDWTEAFF.

Ten or more counts support this clonotype. The chain is built from TRBV7-8 and TRBJ1-1; unclear D gene. CDR1 is SGHVS and CDR2 is FQNEAQ in the germline V gene. This CDR3 is built from 15 residues. V dropped 0 bases and J dropped 3 bases, with 11 bases sitting between them. Written as DNA, the CDR3 is TGTGCCAGCAGCTTAGCTCTCAGCCCGGACACTGAAGCTTTCTTT. Amino acid sequence: CASSLALSPDTEAFF.

This clonotype was observed at least ten times. The rearrangement links TRBV9 to TRBJ1-4, with D unresolved. V lost 4 bases, J lost 0 bases, and 7 bases lay in between. Germline assignment: CDR1 SGDLS and CDR2 YYNGEE. This CDR3 is built from 14 residues. CDR3 sequence (DNA): TGTGCCAGCAGCCCCGGGTCAACTAATGAAAAACTGTTTTTT. The encoded protein is CASSPGSTNEKLFF. Combining the CDR3 with reference TRBV9 and TRBJ1-4 gives the whole variable domain DSGVTQTPKHLITATGQRVTLRCSPRSGDLSVYWYQQSLDQGLQFLIQYYNGEERAKGNILERFSAQQFPDLHSELNLSSLELGDSALYFCASSPGSTNEKLFFGSGTQLSVL.

This clonotype showed up many times. The chain employs TRBV18 and TRBJ2-2; TRBD2 agrees at 7 bases. Germline values: CDR1 KGHSH, CDR2 LQKENI. V shed 3 bases and J 5 bases; nucleotides not matched to a gene: 18. The CDR3 spans 19 residues. CDR3 sequence reads: CASSPSGLEAGKRTGELFF. The CDR3 DNA reads as TGTGCCAGCTCACCGTCAGGACTAGAAGCGGGAAAGAGGACCGGGGAGCTGTTTTTT.

This clonotype has ten or more counts. The genes are TRBV30 and TRBJ2-7; D gene uncertain. This CDR3 is 12 amino acids long. Germline CDR1 and CDR2: GTSNPN and SVGIG (reference sequence). Trimming removed 1 base at V and 5 bases at J, with 9 bases between. The CDR3 nucleotides are TGTGCCTGGAGTGCTCCATCGGACGAGCAGTACTTC. Translation: CAWSAPSDEQYF.

J is TRBJ2-7 and V is TRBV30; 12 bases fit TRBD2. Trimming cost V 0 bases and J 7 bases; bases outside gene matches: 13. Germline CDR1 GTSNPN, CDR2 SVGIG (reference sequence). The CDR3 spans 17 residues. The CDR3 DNA reads as TGTGCCTGGAGTGTATCGGCTAGCGGGAGGGCCGCGGGGGAGCAGTACTTC. Its protein is CAWSVSASGRAAGEQYF. Using reference TRBV30 and TRBJ2-7 for the parts outside the CDR3, the full variable domain is SQTIHQWPATLVQPVGSPLSLECTVEGTSNPNLYWYRQAAGRGLQLLFYSVGIGQISSEVPQNLSASRPQDRQFILSSKKLLLSDSGFYLCAWSVSASGRAAGEQYFGPGTRLTVT.

This clonotype was counted between two and nine times. The chain recombines TRBV7-8 with TRBJ1-1, with 7 positions matching TRBD1. V dropped 2 bases and J dropped 2; count of bases not matched to a gene: 8. The V gene's germline CDR1 is SGHVS and CDR2 FQNEAQ. The CDR3 is 16 amino acids. CDR3 sequence: CASSLPLTGDNTEAFF. The CDR3 region has the DNA TGTGCCAGCAGCTTACCTCTAACAGGGGATAACACTGAAGCTTTCTTT.